The following is a TCR beta chain sequence with its context. The second PCR ran about 6 to 12 cycles with a sample-barcoded 5' primer and J-beta primers. MiXCR, applied by TCRdb to the 5' RACE reads, yields one record per CDR3 protein. The sample has around 1,600,000 distinct CDR3 sequences, roughly 43% seen once; the top ten hold about 4.1%. The sample belongs to a study of blood T cells in healthy people across ages. This CDR3 has 13 amino acids. V lost 0 bases, J lost 8 bases, and 7 bases lay in between. Germline CDR1 and CDR2: LNHNV and YYDKDF (reference sequence). Input material: blood. The V gene is TRBV15, the J gene TRBJ1-4; D not resolved. The source is a woman younger than 30 in good health. CDR3: CATSRDRREKLFF. The CDR3 DNA sequence: TGTGCCACCAGCAGAGATAGGCGGGAAAAACTGTTTTTT.